This T cell receptor (beta chain) was profiled in a study of shared clonotypes between healthy human individuals. General study results and limits: Clonotypes shared by all four sorted-subset donors had higher generation probabilities than non-shared clonotypes.

V was clipped by 3 bases and J by 8 bases; unmatched bases: 7. The CDR3 consists of 15 residues. The germline CDR1 and CDR2 sequences are KGHSH and LQKENI. Only in-frame clones appear in the TCRdb table, and some are missing; sequencing was by immunoSEQ multiplex PCR. The sample includes roughly 2 million clones, nearly 97% of them seen just once. As concerns this clone: Its target is not known.

This receptor was identified in a man younger than 35 in good health. The sequenced sample consisted of naive CD4+ T cells sorted from blood. This sample's subset: CD45RA+ positively selected. V is TRBV18 and J is TRBJ1-6, with TRBD1 matching 7 bases. CDR3 sequence (DNA): TGTGCCAGCTCACCCCTACCAGGGGGGGATTCACCCCTCCACTTT. It yields the protein CASSPLPGGDSPLHF.